This is a list of T cell receptor beta chains from one sample in a study of cytomegalovirus exposure and HLA in healthy donors. TCRdb's copy holds only in-frame clones and misses some; the assay was immunoSEQ multiplex PCR. Of about 170,000 clones listed, approximately 80% are singletons. Sequences were obtained from PBMCs. Source of these receptors: a woman between 18 and 30 years old in good health and CMV-seronegative. CDR3s include the opening cysteine and the closing phenylalanine or tryptophan. D genes are given only for firm matches. Rows may omit the clone size; those that give it use once, few, many or a size class.

DNA: TGTGCCAGTCGCGGGGTCAATGAAAAACTGTTTTTT; CDR3: CASRGVNEKLFF; V: TRBV28; D: NA; J: TRBJ1-4; size: NA
DNA: TGTGCCAGCAGTTACGCAGCGGGGGCAGGTACCCCCCTCCACTTT; CDR3: CASSYAAGAGTPLHF; V: TRBV6-6; D: NA; J: TRBJ1-6; size: NA
DNA: TGTTCCAGCAGTCTACAGGGAGGGCAATACAATGAGCAGTTCTTC; CDR3: CSSSLQGGQYNEQFF; V: TRBV7-9; D: NA; J: TRBJ2-1; size: few
DNA: TGTGCCAGCAGTGACAACATGTCATATAATGAAAAACTGTTTTTT; CDR3: CASSDNMSYNEKLFF; V: TRBV6-1; D: NA; J: TRBJ1-4; size: NA
DNA: TGTGCCAGCAACCTAGCGGTGAACACCGGGGAGCTGTTTTTT; CDR3: CASNLAVNTGELFF; V: TRBV2; D: TRBD2; J: TRBJ2-2; size: NA
DNA: TGTGCCAGCAGTTCAGGGGTGAGGAATGAGCAGTTCTTC; CDR3: CASSSGVRNEQFF; V: TRBV28; D: NA; J: TRBJ2-1; size: NA
DNA: TGTGCCAGCAGCTTGGATCTCGGGACTAGTTTCCACGAGCAGTACTTC; CDR3: CASSLDLGTSFHEQYF; V: TRBV5-6; D: TRBD2; J: TRBJ2-7; size: NA
DNA: TGTGCCATCAGTGCGATGAGGGGGGGACCCTACGAGCAGTACTTC; CDR3: CAISAMRGGPYEQYF; V: TRBV10-3; D: NA; J: TRBJ2-7; size: NA
DNA: TGTGCCAGCAGTGACACCAGTTCCAATCAGCCCCAGCATTTT; CDR3: CASSDTSSNQPQHF; V: TRBV2; D: NA; J: TRBJ1-5; size: NA
DNA: TGTGCCAGCAGCCAAGCCGCGGGGGAGCCTGCCAAAAACATTCAGTACTTC; CDR3: CASSQAAGEPAKNIQYF; V: TRBV4-2; D: TRBD2; J: TRBJ2-4; size: NA
DNA: TGTGCCAGCACGGGGACTAGCTCCTACAATGAGCAGTTCTTC; CDR3: CASTGTSSYNEQFF; V: TRBV10-3; D: TRBD2; J: TRBJ2-1; size: NA
DNA: TGTGCCAGCAGTGGGAGGTCGACTAGCGGCCAAGAGACCCAGTACTTC; CDR3: CASSGRSTSGQETQYF; V: TRBV6-1; D: TRBD2; J: TRBJ2-5; size: NA
DNA: TGTGCCAGCAGTTCTGGATCTGCGGGTACGCAGTATTTT; CDR3: CASSSGSAGTQYF; V: TRBV6-5; D: NA; J: TRBJ2-3; size: NA
DNA: TGTGCCAGCAGCTATAAGAGGAACACTGAAGCTTTCTTT; CDR3: CASSYKRNTEAFF; V: TRBV11-1; D: NA; J: TRBJ1-1; size: few
DNA: TGTGCCAGCAGTTATCCGAGCGGGAGGGCCACAGATACGCAGTATTTT; CDR3: CASSYPSGRATDTQYF; V: TRBV6-6; D: TRBD2; J: TRBJ2-3; size: NA
DNA: TGTGCCAGCAGCTGGGCGGGACTAGCGGGAGGGCCGCAGTTCTTC; CDR3: CASSWAGLAGGPQFF; V: TRBV7-9; D: TRBD2; J: TRBJ2-1; size: NA
DNA: TGTGCCAGCAGTCTGGGCGGGGGCGGGAACACCGGGGAGCTGTTTTTT; CDR3: CASSLGGGGNTGELFF; V: TRBV2; D: NA; J: TRBJ2-2; size: NA
DNA: TGTGCCAGCAGTGAATTGGCCGTGACCTACGAGCAGTACTTC; CDR3: CASSELAVTYEQYF; V: TRBV6-1; D: NA; J: TRBJ2-7; size: few
DNA: TGTGCCAGCTCACCAGGGCTACAAGAGACCCAGTACTTC; CDR3: CASSPGLQETQYF; V: TRBV18; D: NA; J: TRBJ2-5; size: NA
DNA: TGTGCCAGCAGTTACCTAGCGGTTGGCTCCTACGAGCAGTACTTC; CDR3: CASSYLAVGSYEQYF; V: TRBV6-5; D: TRBD2; J: TRBJ2-7; size: NA
DNA: TGTGCCAGCAGCCTGCTCCCGGGACTAGCGGGAGGACGGTACAATGAGCAGTTCTTC; CDR3: CASSLLPGLAGGRYNEQFF; V: TRBV7-6; D: TRBD2; J: TRBJ2-1; size: few
DNA: TGCGCCAGCAGCTTTACGGACACTGAAGCTTTCTTT; CDR3: CASSFTDTEAFF; V: TRBV5-1; D: NA; J: TRBJ1-1; size: NA
DNA: TGCAGCGTTGTATTCCAGGGGGCTGGGAAACTGTTTTTT; CDR3: CSVVFQGAGKLFF; V: TRBV29-1; D: TRBD1; J: TRBJ1-4; size: NA
DNA: TGTGCCAGCAGGGAAACAGGGGGCGGTCAGCCCCAGCATTTT; CDR3: CASRETGGGQPQHF; V: TRBV6-5; D: TRBD1; J: TRBJ1-5; size: NA
DNA: TGTGCCACCTTACCGGGACAGGGGATCCTGGCTGGCAATCAGCCCCAGCATTTT; CDR3: CATLPGQGILAGNQPQHF; V: TRBV28; D: TRBD1; J: TRBJ1-5; size: NA
DNA: TGTGCCTGGAGTAGGATGGGGGGGGAGACCCAGTACTTC; CDR3: CAWSRMGGETQYF; V: TRBV30; D: TRBD2; J: TRBJ2-5; size: NA
DNA: TGCGCCAGCAGTCTGTTCGGGAAGGACACCGGGGAGCTGTTTTTT; CDR3: CASSLFGKDTGELFF; V: TRBV5-1; D: NA; J: TRBJ2-2; size: NA
DNA: TGTGCCAGCAGTTTATGGGGGATGGGGACAGTCAATCCTGGAAACACCATATATTTT; CDR3: CASSLWGMGTVNPGNTIYF; V: TRBV28; D: TRBD1; J: TRBJ1-3; size: NA
DNA: TGTGCCAGCTCACTTACAGGGGTCGGGGGCAATCAGCCCCAGCATTTT; CDR3: CASSLTGVGGNQPQHF; V: TRBV18; D: TRBD1; J: TRBJ1-5; size: NA
DNA: TGTGCCAGCAGTGCTGGATTGACTGCAAAAGAGACCCAGTACTTC; CDR3: CASSAGLTAKETQYF; V: TRBV2; D: NA; J: TRBJ2-5; size: NA
DNA: TGTGCCAGTAGGGACTCCCGTAGCACAGATACGCAGTATTTT; CDR3: CASRDSRSTDTQYF; V: TRBV19; D: NA; J: TRBJ2-3; size: NA
DNA: TGTGCCAGCAGCCCCTATGATGGACGGACTGCGACCCAGTACTTC; CDR3: CASSPYDGRTATQYF; V: TRBV7-3; D: NA; J: TRBJ2-5; size: NA
DNA: TGTGCCAGCAGCGTAATAGGGTCCCAGCGGGAGACCCAGTACTTC; CDR3: CASSVIGSQRETQYF; V: TRBV9; D: NA; J: TRBJ2-5; size: NA
DNA: TGTGCCAGCAGCGGGACACGTGATGGCTACACCTTC; CDR3: CASSGTRDGYTF; V: TRBV25-1; D: NA; J: TRBJ1-2; size: NA
DNA: TGTGCCAGCAGGCCGGGACAGGGGGTTTCTGGGGCCAACGTCCTGACTTTC; CDR3: CASRPGQGVSGANVLTF; V: TRBV27; D: TRBD1; J: TRBJ2-6; size: NA
DNA: TGCAGCGTACAATTGGGGGACAGCGTAAACACCATATATTTT; CDR3: CSVQLGDSVNTIYF; V: TRBV29-1; D: TRBD1; J: TRBJ1-3; size: few
DNA: TGTGCCATCAGCCTCAATAGGGACAGGGAAACTGAAGCTTTCTTT; CDR3: CAISLNRDRETEAFF; V: TRBV10-3; D: TRBD1; J: TRBJ1-1; size: few
DNA: TGTGCCAGCAGCTATCGGGACAGGACAGATACGCAGTATTTT; CDR3: CASSYRDRTDTQYF; V: TRBV14; D: TRBD1; J: TRBJ2-3; size: NA
DNA: TGCGCCAGCAGCTTGATTCCCGGGACAGGGGGCTACGAGCAGTACTTC; CDR3: CASSLIPGTGGYEQYF; V: TRBV5-1; D: TRBD1; J: TRBJ2-7; size: NA
DNA: TGTGCCAGCACCGATCCCCTAACAGGGAGAGGGGCCAACGTCCTGACTTTC; CDR3: CASTDPLTGRGANVLTF; V: TRBV9; D: NA; J: TRBJ2-6; size: NA
DNA: TGTGCCAGCAGTTTCCCCCTAAGGACAGGGCGAGAGACCCAGTACTTC; CDR3: CASSFPLRTGRETQYF; V: TRBV28; D: TRBD1; J: TRBJ2-5; size: NA
DNA: TGTGCCAGTAGTCCACTGGCTGCGGCCGGGGAGCTGTTTTTT; CDR3: CASSPLAAAGELFF; V: TRBV19; D: NA; J: TRBJ2-2; size: NA